Shown below are 10 T cell receptor beta chains from a single sample sequenced in a study of T cell clones after liver transplantation (dated by TCRdb to 2018 to 2020). Receptors were amplified or captured by the immunoSEQ multiplex PCR assay. As stored in TCRdb, this immuneACCESS dataset retains in-frame rearrangements with V and J assigned. A fraction of the clones does not appear; measured against another copy, unresolved V genes explain less than half of the discrepancy, and the remainder lacks a known reason. This sample is represented by about 15,000 clones; roughly 84% of them were singletons. The ten largest clonotypes hold roughly 27% of the sample. The material sequenced was CD8+ T cells from blood, taken 47 months after liver transplant. The source is a human patient who received a liver transplant. Some T cells may have been brought in with the graft after a transplant.

By share, this clone ranks as large. This chain connects TRBV7-8 to TRBJ2-7, with 8 positions matching TRBD2. The CDR3 totals 13 residues. The trim removed 5 bases at V and 3 bases at J, leaving 3 bases unmatched. Germline loops: CDR1 SGHVS, CDR2 FQNEAQ. CDR3 bases: TGTGCCAGCAGCGAAGGGACTAGCTACGAGCAGTACTTC. Protein: CASSEGTSYEQYF.

By frequency in the sample, this clone is medium-sized. The chain carries TRBV27 and TRBJ2-3; 8 bases are shared with TRBD2. This CDR3 contains 14 residues. Germline CDR1 is MNHEY and CDR2 is SMNVEV (reference sequence). V was clipped by 2 bases and J by 5 bases; unmatched bases: 3. The CDR3 nucleotides are TGTGCCAGCAGTTTAAGCGGGAGACGAGATACGCAGTATTTT. Translated: CASSLSGRRDTQYF.

The rearrangement links TRBV7-3 to TRBJ2-5; 7 bases line up with TRBD1. The CDR3 has 15 residues. Germline values: CDR1 SGHTA, CDR2 FQGTGA. V lost 5 bases, J lost 4 bases, and 10 bases stayed unmatched. Here the CDR3 DNA reads TGTGCCAGCAGCCCCAAAGGGGGCCAATTAGAGACCCAGTACTTC. This codes for CASSPKGGQLETQYF.

The chain is built from TRBV27 and TRBJ2-7; TRBD2 agrees at 7 bases. The CDR3 is 12 residues long. Germline V gene lookup returns CDR1 MNHEY and CDR2 SMNVEV (reference sequence). The V and J ends lost 4 bases and 5 bases, in that order; junction bases with no gene match: 2. This CDR3 reads CASSSGGHEQYF. Here the CDR3 DNA reads TGTGCCAGCAGTTCGGGGGGTCACGAGCAGTACTTC.

The V gene is TRBV27, the J gene TRBJ2-7, with D tentatively TRBD2 (5 bases). Germline V lookup: CDR1 MNHEY, CDR2 SMNVEV (reference sequence). V lost 5 bases and J lost 2, with 13 bases in between. This CDR3 is 14 amino acids long. CDR3 bases: TGTGCCAGCAGTCCCGCTCCGGGAACCTACGAGCAGTACTTC. Residues: CASSPAPGTYEQYF.

V usage is TRBV9 and J usage is TRBJ2-3, with a possible D match to TRBD2 (5 bases). Germline V gene lookup returns CDR1 SGDLS and CDR2 YYNGEE. V lost 7 bases and J 5 bases, leaving 5 bases between the germline ends. There are 10 residues in the CDR3. CDR3: CASGGDTQYF. The CDR3 DNA reads as TGTGCCAGCGGAGGAGATACGCAGTATTTT.

This clone was picked up a small number of times. This chain links TRBV9 with TRBJ1-1; 10 bases line up with TRBD1. The CDR3 has 15 amino acids. The V gene's germline CDR1 is SGDLS and CDR2 YYNGEE. The V segment lost 3 bases and the J segment 5 bases; nucleotides outside the gene matches: 7. The CDR3 region has the DNA TGTGCCAGCAGCGACCGGGACAGGGGTGGGACTGAAGCTTTCTTT. Its translation is CASSDRDRGGTEAFF.

The J gene is TRBJ1-4, the V gene TRBV2; 7 bases line up with TRBD1. This CDR3 is 17 amino acids long. The V gene end was trimmed by 6 bases and the J gene end by 0 bases; junction bases not matched to a gene: 10. The germline gives CDR1 SNHLY, CDR2 FYNNEI. CDR3 region: CASSQDSTGATNEKLFF. For the CDR3, the DNA is TGTGCCAGCAGCCAAGACTCCACAGGGGCAACTAATGAAAAACTGTTTTTT.

This clone came up a few times. CDR3 loop: CASSLEGGVDEQFF. The CDR3 DNA follows: TGTGCCAGCAGCTTAGAGGGCGGGGTTGATGAGCAGTTCTTC. The V gene is TRBV7-2, the J gene TRBJ2-1, with D possibly matching TRBD2 (6 bases). This CDR3 has 14 amino acids. Germline-derived CDR1 and CDR2 are SGHTA and FQGNSA. The V gene lost 1 base and the J gene lost 8 bases, with 12 bases spanning the gap.

The chain is built from TRBV5-1 and TRBJ2-7; TRBD1 agrees at 11 bases. CDR3 size: 16 residues. V trimming: 4 bases; J trimming: 7 bases; junction bases outside the gene matches: 13. Germline values: CDR1 SGHRS, CDR2 YFSETQ. The CDR3 nucleotides are TGCGCCAGCAGCCGTCGGACAGGGGGCATCCTAGATGAGCAGTACTTC. Protein sequence: CASSRRTGGILDEQYF.